The source of this TCR beta chain is a study of blood T cell repertoires in COVID-19. Study overall: There were acute and convalescent COVID-19 samples, and they came from the United States, Italy and Spain. T cells, B-cell-depleted T cells, or PBMCs supplied cDNA or gDNA.

In the authors' workflow: Reference gene primers were amplified, and this amplification served to estimate nucleated cell counts. Data came from immunoSEQ multiplex PCR; TCRdb stores just in-frame clones and leaves some out. V, J and clone size derive from that table, while D and trimming were established from the DNA sequence. The sample lists 150,000 to 200,000 clones, 75% to 90% occurring once. V lost 3 bases, J lost 2 bases, and 12 bases lay in between. The CDR3 is 15 amino acids. Per germline, CDR1 SGHDT and CDR2 YYEEEE. Sequenced: peripheral blood. The chain employs TRBV5-6 and TRBJ1-5; D gene ambiguous. The TCR comes from a man aged 60 to 69 with acute or convalescent COVID-19. CDR3 amino acids: CASSSRLGGNQPQHF. As DNA, the CDR3 is TGTGCCAGCAGCTCTAGATTGGGTGGCAATCAGCCCCAGCATTTT.